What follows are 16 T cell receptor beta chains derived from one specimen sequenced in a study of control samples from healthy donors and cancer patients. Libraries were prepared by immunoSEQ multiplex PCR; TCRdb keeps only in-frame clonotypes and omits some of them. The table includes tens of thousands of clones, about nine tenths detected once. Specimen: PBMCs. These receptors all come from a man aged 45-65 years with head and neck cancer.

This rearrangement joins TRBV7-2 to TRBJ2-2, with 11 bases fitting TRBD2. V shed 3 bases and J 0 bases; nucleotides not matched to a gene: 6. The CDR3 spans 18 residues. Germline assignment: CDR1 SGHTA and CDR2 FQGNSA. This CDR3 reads CASSLFVSGGANTGELFF. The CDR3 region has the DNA TGTGCCAGCAGCTTGTTTGTTAGCGGGGGGGCGAACACCGGGGAGCTGTTTTTT.

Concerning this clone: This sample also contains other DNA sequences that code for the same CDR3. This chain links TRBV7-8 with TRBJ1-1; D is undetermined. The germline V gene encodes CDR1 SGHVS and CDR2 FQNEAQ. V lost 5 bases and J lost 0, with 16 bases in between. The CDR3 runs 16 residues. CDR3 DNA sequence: TGTGCCAGCAGCCCGGCCTTGTTTAACATGAACACTGAAGCTTTCTTT. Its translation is CASSPALFNMNTEAFF.

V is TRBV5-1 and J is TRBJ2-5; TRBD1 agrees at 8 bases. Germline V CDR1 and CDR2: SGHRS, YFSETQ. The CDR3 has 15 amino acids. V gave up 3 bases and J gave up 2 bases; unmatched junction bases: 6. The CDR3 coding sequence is TGCGCCAGCAGCTGGGGACAGGCGGGACAAGAGACCCAGTACTTC. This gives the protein CASSWGQAGQETQYF.

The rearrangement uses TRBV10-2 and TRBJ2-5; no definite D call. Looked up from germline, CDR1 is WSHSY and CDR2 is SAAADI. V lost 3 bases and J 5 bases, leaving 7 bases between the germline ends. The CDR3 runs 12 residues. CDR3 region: CASSDWTETQYF. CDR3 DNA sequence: TGCGCCAGCAGTGACTGGACGGAGACCCAGTACTTC.

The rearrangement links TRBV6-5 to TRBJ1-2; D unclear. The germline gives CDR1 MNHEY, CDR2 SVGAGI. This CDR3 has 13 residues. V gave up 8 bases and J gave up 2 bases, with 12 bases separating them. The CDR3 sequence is CASRRGANYGYTF. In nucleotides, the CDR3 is TGTGCCAGCCGTCGGGGAGCAAACTATGGCTACACCTTC.

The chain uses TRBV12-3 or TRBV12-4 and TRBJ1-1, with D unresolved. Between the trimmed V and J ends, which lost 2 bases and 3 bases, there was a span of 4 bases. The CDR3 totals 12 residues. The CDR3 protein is CASSLSYTEAFF. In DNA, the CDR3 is TGTGCCAGCAGTTTAAGTTACACTGAAGCTTTCTTT.

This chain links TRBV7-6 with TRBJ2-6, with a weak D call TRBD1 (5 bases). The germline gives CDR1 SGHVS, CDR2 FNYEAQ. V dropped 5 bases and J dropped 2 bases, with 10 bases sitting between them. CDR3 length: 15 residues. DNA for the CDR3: TGTGCCAGCAGCGCCCAAGGGGCTGGGGCCAACGTCCTGACTTTC. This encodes CASSAQGAGANVLTF.

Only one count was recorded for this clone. CDR3 sequence reads: CAWSKNRGGDTEAFF. For the CDR3, the DNA is TGTGCCTGGAGTAAGAACAGGGGAGGTGACACTGAAGCTTTCTTT. The V and J genes are TRBV30 and TRBJ1-1, with 7 nucleotides matching TRBD1. This CDR3 has 15 amino acids. V lost 2 bases and J lost 3; bases outside the gene matches: 9. CDR1 and CDR2 from the germline V gene are GTSNPN and SVGIG (reference sequence).

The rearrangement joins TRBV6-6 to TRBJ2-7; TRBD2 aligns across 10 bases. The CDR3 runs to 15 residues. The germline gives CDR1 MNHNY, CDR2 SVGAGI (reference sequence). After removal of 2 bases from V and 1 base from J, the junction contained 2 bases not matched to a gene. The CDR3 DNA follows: TGTGCCAGCAGTTACACGACTAGCGGGTCCTACGAGCAGTACTTC. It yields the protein CASSYTTSGSYEQYF.

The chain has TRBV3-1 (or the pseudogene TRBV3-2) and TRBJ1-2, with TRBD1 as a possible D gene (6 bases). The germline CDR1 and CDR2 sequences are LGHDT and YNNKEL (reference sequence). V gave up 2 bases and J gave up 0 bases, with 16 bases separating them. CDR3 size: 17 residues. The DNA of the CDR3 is TGTGCCAGCAGCCAACCCCAACAGGGACTGACTAACTATGGCTACACCTTC. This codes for CASSQPQQGLTNYGYTF.

The CDR3: CASSQGAGTYNEQFF. The DNA of the CDR3 is TGCGCCAGCAGCCAAGGGGCAGGGACGTACAATGAGCAGTTCTTC. V and J are TRBV4-3 and TRBJ2-1, with D perhaps assigned TRBD1 or TRBD2 (5 bases each). Germline CDR1 is LGHNA and CDR2 is YSLEER. The V gene lost 1 base and the J gene lost 4 bases, with 11 bases spanning the gap. CDR3 size: 15 residues.

The CDR3 sequence is CASSFMGDNEQFF. CDR3 nucleotides: TGTGCCAGCAGTTTTATGGGGGACAATGAGCAGTTCTTC. This chain connects TRBV27 to TRBJ2-1; D may match TRBD1 or TRBD2 (5 bases each). Deletions cut 3 bases from V and 5 bases from J, with 8 bases between. This CDR3 comprises 13 residues. Looked up from germline, CDR1 is MNHEY and CDR2 is SMNVEV (reference sequence).

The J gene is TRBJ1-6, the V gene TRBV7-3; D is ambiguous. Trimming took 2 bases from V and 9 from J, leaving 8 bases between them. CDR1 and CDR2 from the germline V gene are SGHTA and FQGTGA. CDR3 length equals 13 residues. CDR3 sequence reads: CASSLANSSPLHF. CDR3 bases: TGTGCCAGCAGCTTAGCTAATTCTTCACCCCTCCACTTT.

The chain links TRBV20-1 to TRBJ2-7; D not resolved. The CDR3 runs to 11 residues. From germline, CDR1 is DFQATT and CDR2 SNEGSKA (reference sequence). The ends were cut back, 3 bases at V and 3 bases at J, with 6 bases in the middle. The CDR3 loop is CSARKGYEQYF. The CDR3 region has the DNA TGCAGTGCTAGGAAGGGCTACGAGCAGTACTTC.

The CDR3 sequence is CATSRASANEQFF. CDR3 nucleotide sequence: TGTGCCACCAGCAGAGCTAGCGCTAATGAGCAGTTCTTC. The genes are TRBV15 and TRBJ2-1; tentatively, D is TRBD2 (6 bases). CDR1 is LNHNV, CDR2 YYDKDF, per germline (reference sequence). The germline V and J ends were trimmed by 1 base and 7 bases, with 8 bases remaining between them. The CDR3 covers 13 residues.

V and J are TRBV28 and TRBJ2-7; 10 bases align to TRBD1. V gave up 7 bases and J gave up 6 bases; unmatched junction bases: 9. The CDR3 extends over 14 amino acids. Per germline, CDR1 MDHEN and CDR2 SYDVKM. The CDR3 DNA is TGTGCCAGCACTCGACAGGGGGCGCAAGTCGAGCAGTACTTC. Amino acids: CASTRQGAQVEQYF.